Reported below is one T cell receptor (beta chain). Which antigen it targets is not known. No much larger clone is present one base from it, and per-base qualities are unavailable. The sample belongs to a study of blood T cells in healthy people across ages (dated by TCRdb to about 2015). Describing the broader study: In model experiments, roughly one uniquely barcoded TCR beta cDNA molecule per two T cells was captured by template switching. Using the same blood draw, the study looked at two additional independent replicas of 1 million unique cDNA reads for two donors, one aged 18 to 29 and the other aged 80 or older. The study measured age-related changes in TCR beta repertoire diversity using deep sequencing normalized with unique cDNA molecular identifiers. The donors were split into four age groups: young (average around 17 years), middle-aged (over 35), aged (approximately 60) and long-lived (over 75).

General study outcomes and caveats: Estimates of total diversity based on one million sequenced T cells were considered lower bounds and underestimates. Since profiling was done on bulk unsorted PBMCs, naive and antigen-experienced compartments could not be conclusively compared. A strong correlation was found between observed TCR beta diversity and the percentage of naive T cells measured by flow cytometry. Observed TCR beta diversity per million T cells fell roughly linearly with age, and a significant reduction was already apparent by age roughly 40. The CMV infection status of donors was not known, potentially confounding age-related changes in expanded clonotypes. The long-lived group showed more naive CD4+ T cells, fewer expanded clones and increased TCR diversity than the aged group, suggesting age selection.

The germline V gene (reference sequence) sets CDR1 to DFQATT and CDR2 to SNEGSKA. The germline ends are 19 bases apart after V is trimmed by 6 bases and J by 6 bases. The CDR3, cysteine through phenylalanine, is 14 amino acids long. The read is trimmed to its CDR3 DNA, 42 bases read in frame from base 1. Systemically healthy Caucasian individuals from Russia, 39 in total and aged about 6 to 100 years, were included as donors. Each donor gave ten milliliters of peripheral blood, drawn into EDTA-treated Vacutainer tubes. Ficoll-Paque density-gradient centrifugation was used to isolate PBMCs, with at least 6 million obtained per sample. Total RNA was extracted from PBMCs with Trizol reagent, with at least 5 micrograms obtained per sample. For every donor, flow cytometry on a PBMC aliquot measured the percentage of naive CD45RAhigh/CD27high T cells. The library was generated by 5' RACE. The sequencer listed for this sample is Illumina HiSeq 2500. A second PCR of about 6 to 11 cycles was performed with a sample-barcoded 5' primer and a J-beta primer mix. A template-switch 5' adaptor carrying 12 random nucleotides introduced a unique molecular identifier onto each TCR beta cDNA molecule. At least 2.5 million CDR3-containing paired-end reads were obtained from each sample. All of the RNA was converted into first-strand cDNA using the Mint cDNA synthesis kit, with a TRBC-specific oligonucleotide serving as the primer. After uracil-DNA glycosylase treatment, a first 18-cycle PCR used universal primers M1SS and BC2_uni_R on all cDNA. As for the original processing: For normalization, 1 million high-quality reads were randomly selected from each sample, with every read carrying a distinct molecular identifier. Instead of being binned into consensus sequences, reads that shared molecular identifiers were thrown out. CDR3 identification, clonotype clustering and error correction used MiTCR with a Q25 quality threshold and the strictest error-elimination algorithm. A nonparametric unseen species model using Euler transformation provided a lower-bound estimate of total TCR beta diversity. TCRdb trimmed the raw reads at Q25, called clones with MiXCR and kept productive beta chains. Rows matching on CDR3 protein sequence are summarized as one entry with the most common DNA and genes. In this record, the V and J calls reflect TCRdb's handling and not the investigators' own analysis. The sample table records around 1,000,000 distinct CDR3 sequences; less than 25% of these occur just once. About 0.69% of the sample is held by the ten biggest clonotypes.

This sample also belongs to another study, concerning T cells of mothers and their children. In that second paper, the authors write: Nine systemically healthy Caucasian individuals served as donors, namely three mothers together with their six children. cDNA synthesis consumed the entire amount of extracted RNA, loaded at about 1.6 ug RNA in each 15 ul reaction. Sample barcodes and 2-4 random nucleotides were added via the M1S primer in the second PCR. Over 9.5 million TCR beta CDR3 reads were obtained for each mother, and 2.5 million to 3 million reads were obtained for each child. In both related and unrelated pairs, thymic selection shapes the output of TCR recombination in a similar way, with inherited differences having only a minor effect. Normalized repertoire overlap in related mother-child pairs was always slightly higher than in unrelated mother-child pairs, but the difference was never significant. With a sensitivity of approximately 92 clones per million clonotypes, no persistent microchimeric T cell clones were detected. In the study, deep NGS was used to compare the TCR beta repertoires of mothers and children, and features distinguishing related mother-child pairs from unrelated individuals were sought. On average, the children were roughly 11 +/- 4 years old, while the mothers were about 37 +/- 4 years old. After adapter ligation with NEBNext reagents, the libraries were sequenced on Illumina HiSeq 2000 with 100+100 nt paired-end reads. Mother and child libraries were prepared a month apart and sequenced in separate runs to prevent cross-contamination. For each donor, somewhere between about 450,000 and 2,100,000 distinct TCR beta clonotypes were identified. Naive TCR beta clonotypes were estimated from low-frequency clonotypes matched to each donor's FACS-determined naive share, without sorting.

This clonotype originated in a girl aged 2 to 9 in good health. The V and J segments used are TRBV20-1 and TRBJ2-3, and the D gene may be TRBD2, 5 bases matching. The sample comprised blood. CDR3 loop: CSAPEVSRGDTQYF. DNA sequence: TGCAGTGCGCCGGAGGTGTCCAGAGGGGATACGCAGTATTTT.